This is a list of T cell receptor beta chains from one sample in a study of cytomegalovirus exposure and HLA in healthy donors. Clones were sequenced by immunoSEQ multiplex PCR, and TCRdb holds only the in-frame ones, with some missing. This sample has 300,000 to 400,000 clones; roughly 89% occur once, and the top ten carry 0.83%. Sequencing used PBMCs. These receptors all stem from a woman under 30 in good health and CMV-seronegative. CDR3s leave out the opening cysteine and the closing phenylalanine or tryptophan. Each record gives: J gene, V gene, clone size, CDR3 protein. Clone sizes are given selectively: once, few, many, or a class where the clone is expanded.

TRBJ2-1 | TRBV29-1 | NA | SVDRRSGDGEQF
TRBJ1-1 | TRBV11-2 | few | ASSSRGANTEAF
TRBJ2-5 | TRBV7-9 | NA | ASGTGLETQY
TRBJ2-7 | TRBV19 | once | ASSTQNEQY
TRBJ1-2 | TRBV2 | NA | ASPKRKGVDGYT
TRBJ2-2 | TRBV27 | NA | ASRLRGERTGELF
TRBJ2-7 | TRBV5-1 | NA | ASSRTGEYEQY
TRBJ2-2 | TRBV25-1 | NA | ASSELEGGTGELF
TRBJ2-5 | TRBV5-1 | NA | ASSANPSGGLNNQETQY
TRBJ2-6 | TRBV6-6 | NA | ASSQGGGANVLT
TRBJ2-7 | TRBV27 | NA | ASSLSGQSYEQY
TRBJ2-2 | TRBV4-1 | NA | ASSHPAGELF
TRBJ1-2 | TRBV6-5 | NA | ASSAGTGVDGYT
TRBJ2-7 | TRBV30 | NA | AWEQGPYEQY
TRBJ1-1 | TRBV19 | NA | ASSIGLNTNTEAF
TRBJ2-2 | TRBV4-2 | NA | ASSQDFSASGTGELF
TRBJ2-7 | TRBV18 | NA | ASSPGGGQGPYEQY
TRBJ1-5 | TRBV28 | NA | ASSFQGSIQPQH
TRBJ2-7 | TRBV28 | few | ASSRTPSSYEQY
TRBJ1-2 | TRBV6-5 | few | ASSYSTGGVDGYT
TRBJ2-6 | TRBV25-1 | NA | ASRPGRHQSGANVLT
TRBJ2-7 | TRBV5-6 | NA | ASSWTGTSLHYEQY
TRBJ1-1 | TRBV6-5 | NA | ASSRGTGGYSGAF
TRBJ1-1 | TRBV4-1 | NA | ASSRTVMNTEAF
TRBJ2-7 | TRBV10-3 | NA | AISEPGTSGPTYEQY
TRBJ1-1 | TRBV5-1 | NA | ASSPRRPNTEAF
TRBJ1-5 | TRBV7-9 | NA | ASSLGGTGTDQPQH
TRBJ2-1 | TRBV29-1 | NA | SVEEGTSGGSLSSEQF
TRBJ2-3 | TRBV7-9 | NA | ASTNWSGTDTQY
TRBJ2-5 | TRBV5-1 | NA | ASSLLLDQTQY
TRBJ1-1 | TRBV11-2 | NA | ASSISTGRAEAF
TRBJ2-2 | TRBV23-1 | NA | ASSQYRGGQTTGELF
TRBJ2-1 | TRBV29-1 | NA | SVERGISYNEQF
TRBJ2-7 | TRBV19 | NA | ASRSVGLADKSYEQY
TRBJ1-1 | TRBV28 | NA | ASSSPGTGGGTEAF
TRBJ2-3 | TRBV5-1 | NA | ASSAGQGRDTQY
TRBJ2-1 | TRBV2 | NA | ASMRESRYNEQF
TRBJ2-3 | TRBV6-1 | NA | ASRYTDTQY
TRBJ1-2 | TRBV5-1 | few | ASSLQGSNYGYT
TRBJ1-2 | TRBV6-5 | NA | ASSPTKGGPYT
TRBJ2-7 | TRBV29-1 | NA | SVKGLAGEQY
TRBJ2-1 | TRBV2 | NA | ASAPSGMSEQF
TRBJ1-5 | TRBV28 | NA | ASSLFPWTGNSPFNQPQH
TRBJ1-2 | TRBV19 | NA | ASRRGLSTSANYGYT